This TCR beta chain was sequenced during a study of CD8+ T cells in alopecia areata. Notes on the study in general: Many expanded lesional clones persisted during tofacitinib (in both scalp and blood). Clonality in the scalp and expanded CD8+ clones ranked among the top 100 were significantly decreased by tofacitinib. Higher clonality than in normal scalp was seen in lesional scalp, especially alopecia totalis/universalis.

Comment on this clone: Antigen unknown.

The CDR3 totals 15 residues. The ends lost 7 bases at V and 3 bases at J; junction bases unmatched: 7. CDR1 is MNHNS and CDR2 is SASEGT in the germline V gene. The treatment was: oral pan-JAK inhibitor, 5-10 mg twice daily. Following RNA extraction, reverse transcription yielded cDNA that acted as the sequencing template. Only in-frame clones appear in the TCRdb table, and some are missing; sequencing was by immunoSEQ multiplex PCR. The sample lists 200,000 to 250,000 clones; more than 45% were seen once. This material consisted of CD4+ T cells sorted from blood, taken at week 4, from a patient treated with tofacitinib. The chain carries TRBV6-1 and TRBJ2-3, with TRBD1 identical over 10 bases. The clonotype comes from a human donor with alopecia areata. The CDR3 nucleotides are TGTGCCAGCAAGGCGGACAGGGGGAGGACAGATACGCAGTATTTT. It yields the protein CASKADRGRTDTQYF.